The T cell receptor (beta chain) under discussion was sequenced for a study of blood T cell repertoires in COVID-19. Across the study: Collection of acute and convalescent COVID-19 samples took place in the United States, Italy and Spain.

Produced via immunoSEQ multiplex PCR; TCRdb's table is partial and in-frame only. The profile shows about 230,000 clones, under 90% of them singletons. Participants spanned ages about 18 to 90 years and resided in about two dozen US areas. The clonotype originates from a man aged 55 to 70 who had recovered from COVID-19. Sequenced input: PBMCs or T cells enriched from blood (not recorded which).

Here the CDR3 DNA reads TGTGCCAGCAGCTTAGGGACCCTATCGGGAGTTGCAACTAATGAAAAACTGTTTTTT. Translated: CASSLGTLSGVATNEKLFF. V usage is TRBV7-9 and J usage is TRBJ1-4, with unresolved D. Germline CDR1 and CDR2: SEHNR and FQNEAQ (reference sequence). Trimming removed 1 base at V and 0 bases at J, with 18 bases between. This CDR3 is 19 amino acids long.